This entry features one T cell receptor (beta chain) sequence. Its antigen is not identified. The data were taken from a study of T cell responses to AZD1222 COVID-19 vaccine. Overall study findings and caveats: There were repertoire samples only from the period after the peak T cell response. Two AZD1222 administrations were followed by greater Spike-specific TCR breadth and depth. Donor demographics were predominantly white British with a female majority; clonal diversity may be underestimated.

The CDR3 is made up of 13 amino acids. Germline CDR1 is LGHDT and CDR2 is YNNKEL (reference sequence). Trimming cost V 4 bases and J 6 bases, with 7 bases left between them. Assay: immunoSEQ multiplex PCR; the TCRdb copy retains only in-frame clones and omits some. The sample records 200,000 or so clones, 93% being singletons. The analysis combined second doses at about 4 or about 12 weeks. J is TRBJ1-6 and V is TRBV3-1 (or the pseudogene TRBV3-2); D gene uncertain. This sample comprised peripheral blood, obtained 28 days after the second AZD1222 dose. The source is an adult who received the AZD1222 COVID-19 vaccine. Here the CDR3 DNA reads TGTGCCAGCAGCCTCCGGGGTAATTCACCCCTCCACTTT. It specifies CASSLRGNSPLHF.